This T cell receptor (beta chain) stems from a study of blood T cell repertoires in COVID-19. The method was immunoSEQ multiplex PCR; TCRdb's version includes in-frame clones alone and lacks a portion of them. The table includes some 98,000 clones, around 83% detected once. The germline V gene encodes CDR1 GTSNPN and CDR2 SVGIG (reference sequence). The CDR3 extends over 15 amino acids. Trimming removed 3 bases from V and 4 bases from J, with 18 bases in between. The clonotype was recovered from a man aged 60-69 years with acute or convalescent COVID-19. The gene calls are TRBV30 and TRBJ1-2; tentatively, D is TRBD1 (5 bases). Sequencing was done on a sample of peripheral blood. The CDR3: CAWRVGQGVAYGYTF. CDR3 DNA sequence: TGTGCCTGGAGGGTCGGACAAGGAGTTGCCTATGGCTACACCTTC.